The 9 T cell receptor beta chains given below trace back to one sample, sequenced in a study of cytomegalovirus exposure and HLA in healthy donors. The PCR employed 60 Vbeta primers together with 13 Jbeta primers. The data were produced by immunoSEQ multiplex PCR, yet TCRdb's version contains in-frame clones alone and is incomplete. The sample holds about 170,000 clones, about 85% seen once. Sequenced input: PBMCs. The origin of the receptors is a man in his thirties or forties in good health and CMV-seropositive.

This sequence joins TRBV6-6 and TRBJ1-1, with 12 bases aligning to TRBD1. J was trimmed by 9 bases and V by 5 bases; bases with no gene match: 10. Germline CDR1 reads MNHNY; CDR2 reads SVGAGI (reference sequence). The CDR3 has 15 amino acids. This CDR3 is CASSTLGTGGSKAFF. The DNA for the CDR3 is TGTGCCAGCAGTACCCTTGGGACAGGGGGCTCGAAAGCTTTCTTT.

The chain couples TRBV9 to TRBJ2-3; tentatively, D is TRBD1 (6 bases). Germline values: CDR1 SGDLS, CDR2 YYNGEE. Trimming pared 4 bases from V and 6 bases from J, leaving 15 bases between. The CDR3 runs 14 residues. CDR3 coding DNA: TGTGCCAGCAGCTTACTAGAGAGGGGGGATACGCAGTATTTT. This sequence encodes CASSLLERGDTQYF.

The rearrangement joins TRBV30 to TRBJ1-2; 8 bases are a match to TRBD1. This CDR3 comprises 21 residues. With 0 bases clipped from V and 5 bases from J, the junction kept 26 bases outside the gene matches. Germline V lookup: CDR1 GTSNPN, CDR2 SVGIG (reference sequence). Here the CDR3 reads CAWSVHPPLSRDRRLGYGYTF. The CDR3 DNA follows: TGTGCCTGGAGTGTACACCCCCCCCTGTCCCGGGACAGGCGTCTTGGGTATGGCTACACCTTC.

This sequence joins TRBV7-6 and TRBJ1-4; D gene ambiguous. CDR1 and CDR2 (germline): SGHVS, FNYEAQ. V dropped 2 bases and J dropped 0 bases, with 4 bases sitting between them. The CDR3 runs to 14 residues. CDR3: CASSLSTTNEKLFF. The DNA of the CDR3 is TGTGCCAGCAGCTTAAGCACAACTAATGAAAAACTGTTTTTT.

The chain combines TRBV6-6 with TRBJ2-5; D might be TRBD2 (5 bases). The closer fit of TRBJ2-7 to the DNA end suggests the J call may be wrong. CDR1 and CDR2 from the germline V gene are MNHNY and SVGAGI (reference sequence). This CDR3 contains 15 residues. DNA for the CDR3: TGTGCCAGCAGTCCGTTCGGGGAACTCCTCTACGAGCAGTACTTC. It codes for CASSPFGELLYEQYF.

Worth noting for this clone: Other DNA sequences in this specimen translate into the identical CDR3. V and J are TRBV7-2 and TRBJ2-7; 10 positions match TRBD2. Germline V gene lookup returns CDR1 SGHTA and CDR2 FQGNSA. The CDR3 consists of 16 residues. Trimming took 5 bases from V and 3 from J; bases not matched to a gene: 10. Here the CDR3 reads CASSRDAGLASYEQYF. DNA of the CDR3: TGTGCCAGCAGCCGGGACGCGGGACTAGCGAGCTACGAGCAGTACTTC.

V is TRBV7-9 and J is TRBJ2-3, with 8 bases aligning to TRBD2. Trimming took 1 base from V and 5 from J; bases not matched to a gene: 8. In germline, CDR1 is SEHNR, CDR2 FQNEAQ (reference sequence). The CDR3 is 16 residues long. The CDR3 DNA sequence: TGTGCCAGCAGCTTAGACCGGGAGGGTTTAGGAGATACGCAGTATTTT. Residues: CASSLDREGLGDTQYF.

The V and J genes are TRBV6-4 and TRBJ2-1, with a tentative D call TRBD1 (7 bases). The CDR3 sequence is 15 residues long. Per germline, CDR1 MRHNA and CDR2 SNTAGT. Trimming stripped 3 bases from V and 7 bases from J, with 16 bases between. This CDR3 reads CASSEVAGGRNEQFF. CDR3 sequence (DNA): TGTGCCAGCAGTGAAGTTGCAGGGGGGCGGAATGAGCAGTTCTTC.

This chain's CDR3 is CASSPTPVGQANEQFF. The CDR3 DNA sequence: TGTGCCAGCAGCCCCACCCCTGTTGGACAGGCCAATGAGCAGTTCTTC. The gene calls are TRBV5-4 and TRBJ2-1; TRBD1 agrees at 7 bases. V shed 4 bases and J 6 bases; nucleotides not matched to a gene: 13. Germline CDR1 and CDR2: SGHNT and YYREEE (reference sequence). CDR3 size: 16 residues.